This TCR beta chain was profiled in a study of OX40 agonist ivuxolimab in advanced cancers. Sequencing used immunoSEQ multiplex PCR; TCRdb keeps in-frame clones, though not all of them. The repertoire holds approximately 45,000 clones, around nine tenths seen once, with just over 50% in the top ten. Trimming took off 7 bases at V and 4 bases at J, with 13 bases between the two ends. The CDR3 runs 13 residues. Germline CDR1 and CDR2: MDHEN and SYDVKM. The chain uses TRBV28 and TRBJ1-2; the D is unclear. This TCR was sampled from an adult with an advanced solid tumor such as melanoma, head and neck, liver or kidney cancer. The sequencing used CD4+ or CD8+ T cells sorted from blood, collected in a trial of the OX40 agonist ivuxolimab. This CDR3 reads CASKRVSPYGYTF. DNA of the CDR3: TGTGCCAGCAAGAGAGTAAGTCCCTATGGCTACACCTTC.